The next 25 T cell receptor beta chains were all read from a single sample in a study of shared clonotypes between healthy human individuals. Libraries were prepared by immunoSEQ multiplex PCR; TCRdb keeps only in-frame clonotypes and omits some of them. Seen here are a few million clones, approximately 94% observed once, and the top ten hold around 0.13%. The sequencing input was naive CD4+ T cells sorted from blood. Subset given: CD45RA+ positively selected. The source of these receptors is a young man in good health.

In regard to this clone: In the same sample, other DNA sequences code for this CDR3. The rearrangement uses TRBV27 and TRBJ1-1; D ambiguous. Germline values: CDR1 MNHEY, CDR2 SMNVEV (reference sequence). Trimming took off 3 bases at V and 5 bases at J, with 10 bases between the two ends. CDR3 size: 13 residues. CDR3 DNA: TGTGCCAGCAGTTTTAGAGGAGGAACTGAAGCTTTCTTT. Translation: CASSFRGGTEAFF.

J is TRBJ1-2 and V is TRBV11-2; 9 nucleotides line up with TRBD1. Germline V CDR1 and CDR2: SGHAT, FQNNGV. After removal of 2 bases from V and 4 bases from J, the junction contained 5 bases not matched to a gene. This CDR3 is built from 15 residues. The CDR3 region has the DNA TGTGCCAGCAGCTTATGGGGACAGGGAAGCTATGGCTACACCTTC. Translated, it gives CASSLWGQGSYGYTF.

The DNA for the CDR3 is TGCGCCAGCAGCTTGTCCCGGGGCCGGATGAACACTGAAGCTTTCTTT. It specifies CASSLSRGRMNTEAFF. This chain joins TRBV5-1 and TRBJ1-1; possibly TRBD1 for D (5 bases). V was pared by 1 base and J by 0 bases, with 13 bases between. Germline V gives CDR1 SGHRS, CDR2 YFSETQ. The CDR3 consists of 16 residues.

V usage is TRBV27 and J usage is TRBJ1-5; 7 nucleotides match TRBD1. The germline V gene has CDR1 MNHEY and CDR2 SMNVEV (reference sequence). Trimming at V came to 0 bases and at J to 7 bases, leaving 6 bases not matched to a gene. The CDR3 contains 15 residues. CDR3: CASSLSGDRDQPQHF. The DNA for the CDR3 is TGTGCCAGCAGTTTATCGGGCGACAGGGACCAGCCCCAGCATTTT.

The chain uses TRBV6-1 and TRBJ1-2, with D possibly TRBD1 on 6 matching bases. Trimming left V 2 bases short and J 0 bases short, with 16 bases between. Germline V gives CDR1 MNHNS, CDR2 SASEGT. There are 17 residues in the CDR3. The CDR3 DNA sequence: TGTGCCAGCAGTGAACTTATAGACAGGTCGTCTAACTATGGCTACACCTTC. Its translation: CASSELIDRSSNYGYTF.

This rearrangement joins TRBV28 to TRBJ1-4; D gene uncertain. The CDR3 is 15 amino acids. The germline V and J ends were trimmed by 6 bases and 0 bases, with 11 bases remaining between them. CDR1 is MDHEN, CDR2 SYDVKM, per germline. The CDR3: CASSIRVATNEKLFF. CDR3 nucleotide sequence: TGTGCCAGCAGCATACGGGTGGCAACTAATGAAAAACTGTTTTTT.

The V gene is TRBV11-2, the J gene TRBJ2-5; 8 nucleotides agree with TRBD1. V was pared by 5 bases and J by 6 bases, with 5 bases of the junction left unmatched. Germline V gene data show CDR1 as SGHAT and CDR2 as FQNNGV. The CDR3 consists of 13 residues. CDR3 region: CASSLQGAQTQYF. CDR3 in DNA: TGTGCCAGCAGCCTGCAGGGGGCACAGACCCAGTACTTC.

This clone appeared a single time. V is TRBV6-1 and J is TRBJ1-3; 7 bases map to TRBD1. The CDR3 is 15 residues long. Germline V CDR1 and CDR2: MNHNS, SASEGT. V was pared by 9 bases and J by 4 bases, with 12 bases of the junction left unmatched. CDR3 in DNA: TGTGCCAGTCATCCGGGACAGCCTTCGGGAAACACCATATATTTT. Translated: CASHPGQPSGNTIYF.

V gene TRBV5-1 combines with J gene TRBJ2-7; 9 nucleotides line up with TRBD1. J gave up 2 bases and V 3 bases, and 6 bases lay outside the gene matches. Germline CDR1 and CDR2: SGHRS and YFSETQ. This CDR3 region has 15 residues. The CDR3 sequence is CASSSGQGSPYEQYF. The CDR3 bases are TGCGCCAGCAGCTCCGGACAGGGGTCCCCCTACGAGCAGTACTTC. Complete variable domain (other parts from reference TRBV5-1 and TRBJ2-7): KAGVTQTPRYLIKTRGQQVTLSCSPISGHRSVSWYQQTPGQGLQFLFEYFSETQRNKGNFPGRFSGRQFSNSRSEMNVSTLELGDSALYLCASSSGQGSPYEQYFGPGTRLTVT.

This sequence joins TRBV6-1 and TRBJ2-3; TRBD2 matches 11 bases. The J segment lost 1 base and the V segment lost 4 bases, leaving 7 bases of the junction unmatched. The CDR3 is made up of 17 amino acids. Germline lookup yields CDR1 MNHNS and CDR2 SASEGT. DNA for the CDR3: TGTGCCAGCAGTGGTTTGACTAGCGGGACTGGCACAGATACGCAGTATTTT. Its protein product is CASSGLTSGTGTDTQYF.

The chain combines TRBV27 with TRBJ1-1; 7 bases are shared with TRBD1. Germline V gene lookup returns CDR1 MNHEY and CDR2 SMNVEV (reference sequence). V lost 0 bases and J lost 4; bases outside the gene matches: 5. The CDR3 has 15 residues. CDR3: CASSLSAGGSTEAFF. The CDR3 DNA reads TGTGCCAGCAGTTTATCGGCAGGGGGGAGCACTGAAGCTTTCTTT.

The V gene is TRBV18, the J gene TRBJ2-5; no reliable D call. The V end was cut by 2 bases, the J end by 1 base, with 8 bases between. There are 14 residues in the CDR3. Germline V lookup: CDR1 KGHSH, CDR2 LQKENI. CDR3 DNA: TGTGCCAGCTCACCATCCGGCCCCCAAGAGACCCAGTACTTC. This codes for CASSPSGPQETQYF.

The rearrangement links TRBV11-2 to TRBJ2-7; TRBD1 matches 10 bases. The CDR3 runs to 15 residues. Germline trimming cut 3 bases from V and 7 bases from J; bases unmatched to any gene: 9. Germline V gives CDR1 SGHAT, CDR2 FQNNGV. CDR3 loop: CASSFGTGASREQYF. The CDR3 nucleotides read TGTGCCAGCAGCTTCGGGACAGGGGCGTCTAGAGAGCAGTACTTC.

This chain joins TRBV18 and TRBJ2-3; TRBD1 matches at 7 bases. CDR3 size: 19 residues. Trimming at V came to 0 bases and at J to 5 bases, leaving 17 bases not matched to a gene. CDR1 KGHSH and CDR2 LQKENI come from the germline V gene. The CDR3 reads CASSPPNIRPGTDGDTQYF. As DNA, the CDR3 is TGTGCCAGCTCACCACCGAACATAAGACCCGGGACAGACGGAGATACGCAGTATTTT.

The genes are TRBV29-1 and TRBJ2-1; D unresolved. The V and J ends lost 1 base and 12 bases respectively, with 16 bases between them. Per germline, CDR1 SQVTM and CDR2 ANQGSEA. The CDR3 is 13 amino acids. The CDR3 spells CSVEAFWSLGQFF. The CDR3 bases are TGCAGCGTTGAAGCCTTTTGGTCCCTCGGGCAGTTCTTC.

The table lists this clone with a count of one. Other DNA sequences within the sample encode an identical CDR3. The CDR3 here is CAWSGQVNTEAFF. The CDR3 DNA sequence: TGTGCCTGGAGCGGACAGGTCAACACTGAAGCTTTCTTT. This chain joins TRBV30 and TRBJ1-1; 7 positions agree with TRBD1. Germline lookup yields CDR1 GTSNPN and CDR2 SVGIG (reference sequence). The ends lost 3 bases at V and 2 bases at J; junction bases unmatched: 3. The CDR3 totals 13 residues.

This rearrangement joins TRBV10-3 to TRBJ1-2; D is unresolved. Germline V gene lookup returns CDR1 ENHRY and CDR2 SYGVKD. The CDR3 runs to 13 residues. The ends were cut back, 3 bases at V and 9 bases at J, with 14 bases in the middle. CDR3 in amino acids: CAISDEVWSSYTF. CDR3 bases: TGTGCCATCAGTGATGAGGTGTGGAGTAGCTACACCTTC.

The chain employs TRBV19 and TRBJ1-5, with unresolved D. This CDR3 has 14 amino acids. Germline V CDR1 and CDR2: LNHDA, SQIVND (reference sequence). Trimming removed 8 bases at V and 4 bases at J, with 15 bases between. The CDR3, as DNA: TGTGCCAGTCAGGAGGCGGGGAGGAATCAGCCCCAGCATTTT. Amino acid sequence: CASQEAGRNQPQHF.

CDR3 protein: CASSLQGGNQPQHF. The CDR3 DNA sequence: TGTGCCAGCAGTTTACAGGGAGGAAATCAGCCCCAGCATTTT. The V gene is TRBV27, the J gene TRBJ1-5; D is perhaps TRBD1 (5 bases). Per the germline V gene, CDR1 is MNHEY and CDR2 is SMNVEV (reference sequence). This CDR3 region has 14 residues. Trimming removed 2 bases from V and 4 bases from J, with 9 bases in between.

The chain combines TRBV6-1 with TRBJ2-7, with 10 bases fitting TRBD1. This CDR3 has 14 residues. J lost 1 base, V lost 7 bases, and 4 bases had no gene match. Germline lookup yields CDR1 MNHNS and CDR2 SASEGT. CDR3 region: CASIDRGPSYEQYF. CDR3 coding DNA: TGTGCCAGCATCGACAGGGGGCCATCCTACGAGCAGTACTTC.

The V gene is TRBV2, the J gene TRBJ2-7, with D perhaps matching TRBD2 (5 bases). CDR3 length: 12 residues. In germline, CDR1 is SNHLY, CDR2 FYNNEI. The V and J ends lost 8 bases and 7 bases respectively, with 15 bases between them. The CDR3 DNA follows: TGTGCCAGCTCGTCCGGGGTAAGGGAGCAGTACTTC. Translated, it gives CASSSGVREQYF. Combining the CDR3 with reference TRBV2 and TRBJ2-7 gives the whole variable domain EPEVTQTPSHQVTQMGQEVILRCVPISNHLYFYWYRQILGQKVEFLVSFYNNEISEKSEIFDDQFSVERPDGSNFTLKIRSTKLEDSAMYFCASSSGVREQYFGPGTRLTVT.

The rearrangement links TRBV7-9 to TRBJ2-5; 13 bases line up with TRBD2. The CDR3 loop spans 16 amino acids. The trim removed 5 bases at V and 4 bases at J, leaving 7 bases unmatched. Germline V CDR1 and CDR2: SEHNR, FQNEAQ (reference sequence). This chain's CDR3 is CASSRTSGGPGETQYF. In DNA, the CDR3 is TGTGCCAGCAGCCGGACTAGCGGGGGCCCGGGAGAGACCCAGTACTTC.

The chain has TRBV2 and TRBJ2-5, with TRBD2 matching 8 bases. This CDR3 spans 16 amino acids. Trimming removed 6 bases from V and 0 bases from J; junction bases left unmatched: 9. Germline V lookup: CDR1 SNHLY, CDR2 FYNNEI. The CDR3 DNA reads as TGTGCCAGCAGCGTCGGGGGGGCCCGCTACCAAGAGACCCAGTACTTC. Translation gives CASSVGGARYQETQYF.

The chain employs TRBV6-6 and TRBJ1-6; D is uncertain. Germline V gene data show CDR1 as MNHNY and CDR2 as SVGAGI (reference sequence). Trimming left V 5 bases short and J 10 bases short, with 18 bases between. CDR3 length: 15 amino acids. The CDR3 DNA reads TGTGCCAGCAGTCAAGAGGAGCCTATGATATCACCCCTCCACTTT. It specifies CASSQEEPMISPLHF.

The chain joins TRBV2 to TRBJ2-5, with TRBD1 as a possible D gene (5 bases). Germline V lookup: CDR1 SNHLY, CDR2 FYNNEI. Trimming stripped 8 bases from V and 4 bases from J, with 14 bases between. The CDR3 has 13 amino acids. The CDR3 nucleotides are TGTGCCAGCGCCGCAGGGTTGGGAGAGACCCAGTACTTC. Translation: CASAAGLGETQYF.